What follows describes a single TCR beta chain. Source study methods: Quantification of nucleated cells was approximated via reference gene primer amplification. Data came from immunoSEQ multiplex PCR; TCRdb stores just in-frame clones and leaves some out. V, J and clone size are taken as reported in that table, and D and trimming were inferred from the DNA itself. This table holds fewer than 65,000 clones, about 86% found once. Germline loops: CDR1 SNHLY, CDR2 FYNNEI. V shed 7 bases and J 8 bases; nucleotides not matched to a gene: 4. The CDR3 runs to 11 residues. These data are taken from a study of blood T cell repertoires in COVID-19.

Sequenced input: peripheral blood. This rearrangement joins TRBV2 to TRBJ1-1, with 7 bases that match TRBD1. The sequence came from a human donor in a cohort sampled during active COVID-19. This chain's CDR3 is CASIETGEAFF. The CDR3, as DNA: TGTGCCAGCATCGAGACAGGGGAAGCTTTCTTT.